One sample yielded the 10 T cell receptor beta chains listed below, sequenced in a study of neoadjuvant anti-PD-1 for oral cavity cancer. TCRdb's copy holds only in-frame clones and misses some; the assay was immunoSEQ multiplex PCR. The sample has around 16,000 clones; more than 70% are singletons. The sequencing here drew on PBMCs, taken before nivolumab (anti-PD-1) treatment. Every receptor here comes from a person between 40 and 79 years old with oral cavity squamous cell carcinoma.

V usage is TRBV7-8 and J usage is TRBJ2-5, with D uncertain. Per germline, CDR1 SGHVS and CDR2 FQNEAQ. Trimming removed 1 base at V and 4 bases at J, with 13 bases between. The CDR3 loop spans 15 amino acids. The CDR3 nucleotides read TGTGCCAGCAGCTTAGGAAGGGTGTCCGGAGAGACCCAGTACTTC. This encodes CASSLGRVSGETQYF.

This clone was detected a few times. J is TRBJ1-1 and V is TRBV30, with a tentative D call TRBD1 (6 bases). Germline V gene lookup returns CDR1 GTSNPN and CDR2 SVGIG (reference sequence). V was cut by 4 bases and J by 11 bases, with 17 bases left in between. CDR3 size: 12 residues. The CDR3 loop is CAWKSLGRGAFF. CDR3 coding DNA: TGTGCCTGGAAATCTTTGGGGAGGGGGGCTTTCTTT. The whole variable domain, filled in from reference TRBV30 and TRBJ1-1, reads SQTIHQWPATLVQPVGSPLSLECTVEGTSNPNLYWYRQAAGRGLQLLFYSVGIGQISSEVPQNLSASRPQDRQFILSSKKLLLSDSGFYLCAWKSLGRGAFFGQGTRLTVV.

The chain couples TRBV6-6 to TRBJ1-2; no clear D. The length of the CDR3 is 15 residues. V was shortened by 8 bases and J by 0 bases, with 16 bases between the two germline ends. Germline loops: CDR1 MNHNY, CDR2 SVGAGI (reference sequence). CDR3 in amino acids: CASVTPAGANYGYTF. In DNA, the CDR3 is TGTGCCAGCGTCACCCCCGCCGGTGCTAACTATGGCTACACCTTC.

This clone was recorded only once. At one end, the junction sequence differs from germline, possibly due to a read error. The chain couples TRBV7-8 to TRBJ2-1; 7 positions agree with TRBD1. Per germline, CDR1 SGHVS and CDR2 FQNEAQ. The CDR3 spans 13 residues. CDR3 DNA sequence: TGTACCAGCAGCATTTCGACAGGGTTAGAGCAGTTCTTC. Amino acids: CTSSISTGLEQFF.

The V and J genes are TRBV29-1 and TRBJ1-2; D is ambiguous. Trimming took off 4 bases at V and 2 bases at J, with 14 bases between the two ends. The CDR3 runs to 14 residues. Germline V gene sequence: CDR1 SQVTM, CDR2 ANQGSEA. CDR3 nucleotide sequence: TGCAGCGTTGTATCTGGCTTCGACAACTATGGCTACACCTTC. Protein: CSVVSGFDNYGYTF.

The rearrangement uses TRBV11-3 and TRBJ2-5; D perhaps matches TRBD1 (5 bases). V lost 5 bases and J 1 base, leaving 8 bases between the germline ends. Per germline, CDR1 SGHNT and CDR2 YENEEA. The CDR3 extends over 13 amino acids. In nucleotides, the CDR3 is TGTGCCAGCAGCAGGGGCACCCAAGAGACCCAGTACTTC. This translates into CASSRGTQETQYF.

The V gene is TRBV5-8, the J gene TRBJ2-5; D unclear. Germline V gives CDR1 SGHTS, CDR2 YDEGEE. The CDR3 sequence is 13 residues long. The germline V and J ends were trimmed by 7 bases and 7 bases, with 17 bases remaining between them. CDR3 amino acids: CASAPGTWPTQYF. CDR3 nucleotide sequence: TGTGCCAGCGCTCCGGGTACTTGGCCGACCCAGTACTTC.

The chain joins TRBV5-4 to TRBJ2-3; 12 bases align to TRBD2. Germline V gene sequence: CDR1 SGHNT, CDR2 YYREEE (reference sequence). V shed 4 bases and J 2 bases; nucleotides not matched to a gene: 5. CDR3 length: 16 residues. CDR3 sequence reads: CASSAASGRATDTQYF. In DNA form, the CDR3 reads TGTGCCAGCAGCGCGGCTAGCGGGAGGGCCACAGATACGCAGTATTTT. Full variable domain (rest looked up from reference TRBV5-4 and TRBJ2-3): ETGVTQSPTHLIKTRGQQVTLRCSSQSGHNTVSWYQQALGQGPQFIFQYYREEENGRGNFPPRFSGLQFPNYSSELNVNALELDDSALYLCASSAASGRATDTQYFGPGTRLTVL.

The rearrangement links TRBV6-5 to TRBJ1-1, with no clear D. The CDR3 contains 14 residues. V was trimmed by 6 bases and J by 8 bases, leaving 19 bases between them. Germline CDR1 MNHEY, CDR2 SVGAGI. The chain's CDR3 is CASSLLRSNEEAFF. DNA for the CDR3: TGTGCCAGCAGCCTTCTCAGGAGTAATGAAGAAGCTTTCTTT.

A few counts support this clone. This sequence joins TRBV7-3 and TRBJ1-2; D is undetermined. From germline, CDR1 is SGHTA and CDR2 FQGTGA. V was trimmed by 0 bases and J by 7 bases, leaving 18 bases between them. CDR3 length: 16 residues. The CDR3 spells CASSLTPETGPGGYTF. The DNA for the CDR3 is TGTGCCAGCAGCTTAACGCCTGAGACGGGCCCGGGTGGCTACACCTTC. The full variable domain, with the rest looked up from reference TRBV7-3 and TRBJ1-2, is GAGVSQTPSNKVTEKGKYVELRCDPISGHTALYWYRQSLGQGPEFLIYFQGTGAADDSGLPNDRFFAVRPEGSVSTLKIQRTERGDSAVYLCASSLTPETGPGGYTFGSGTRLTVV.